These T cell receptor beta chains were read from a single sample in a study of T-cell memory formation after mild COVID-19. TCRdb used MiXCR to reprocess the 5' RACE reads, holding one entry per CDR3 protein. The sample includes hundreds of thousands of distinct CDR3 sequences, roughly an eighth of them seen just once. What was sequenced was PBMCs or a T cell subset sorted from them (not recorded which). These receptor sequences come from a man aged 18 to 29 who had mild COVID-19 (a few samples of this study predate the infection). Cell type and time point are not known. Each CDR3 is given with its conserved first and last residue. Clone size appears in some rows only: once, few, many, or a class for an expanded clone.

size: NA
V: TRBV7-2
J: TRBJ2-5
CDR3: CASSLAWGSQETQYF

size: few
V: TRBV20-1
J: TRBJ1-1
CDR3: CSASPPGNTEAFF

size: NA
V: TRBV7-6
J: TRBJ2-1
CDR3: CASASLSNARGWFF

size: few
V: TRBV7-2
J: TRBJ1-2
CDR3: CASSIAMGGYTF

size: NA
V: TRBV27
J: TRBJ2-3
CDR3: CASSRGQGRSDTQYF

size: many
V: TRBV7-9
J: TRBJ2-3
CDR3: CASSLAYGRDSDTQYF

size: NA
V: TRBV9
J: TRBJ1-5
CDR3: CASSVDAGNQPQHF

size: NA
V: TRBV7-2
J: TRBJ2-2
CDR3: CASSHRSVSPNTGELFF

size: NA
V: TRBV6-5
J: TRBJ2-7
CDR3: CASSYGAAYYEQYF

size: NA
V: TRBV20-1
J: TRBJ2-5
CDR3: CSGSQPGQMLQETQYF

size: NA
V: TRBV7-2
J: TRBJ2-3
CDR3: CASSPRVGGGGYTDTQYF

size: NA
V: TRBV29-1
J: TRBJ1-1
CDR3: CSVEAGGRYTEAFF

size: once
V: TRBV7-2
J: TRBJ2-3
CDR3: CASSPRRGATDTQYF

size: NA
V: TRBV6-5
J: TRBJ1-2
CDR3: CASSYSRGTGPYGYTF

size: NA
V: TRBV20-1
J: TRBJ2-3
CDR3: CSAREHGRTDTQYF

size: few
V: TRBV15
J: TRBJ2-3
CDR3: CATSRDRHTQGPTDTQYF

size: NA
V: TRBV12-3/TRBV12-4
J: TRBJ2-1
CDR3: CASSRTGAYNEQFF

size: many
V: TRBV2
J: TRBJ2-1
CDR3: CASSVGTSVYNEQFF

size: NA
V: TRBV18
J: TRBJ1-2
CDR3: CASSPGQGAQGAYGYTF

size: few
V: TRBV29-1
J: TRBJ1-5
CDR3: CSVDDRVNQPQHF

size: few
V: TRBV3-1
J: TRBJ2-3
CDR3: CASSPRTSPNTQYF

size: many
V: TRBV27
J: TRBJ2-5
CDR3: CASSLGFGETQYF

size: few
V: TRBV7-2
J: TRBJ1-6
CDR3: CASSPWAGTDSPLHF

size: NA
V: TRBV7-9
J: TRBJ2-3
CDR3: CASSLEHTDTQYF

size: NA
V: TRBV7-8
J: TRBJ2-7
CDR3: CASSLVYGEQYF

size: NA
V: TRBV5-4
J: TRBJ1-2
CDR3: CASSLATVHNDYGYTF

size: few
V: TRBV5-1
J: TRBJ2-1
CDR3: CASSLIAGHEQFF

size: many
V: TRBV7-2
J: TRBJ2-3
CDR3: CASSPTAGGPVDTQYF

size: NA
V: TRBV29-1
J: TRBJ1-5
CDR3: CSVGGGVGQPQHF

size: many
V: TRBV18
J: TRBJ1-3
CDR3: CASSPTGFGNTIYF